Below are 31 T cell receptor beta chains sequenced from a single sample in a study of blood T cell repertoires in COVID-19 (TCRdb year 2020). Libraries were made using the immunoSEQ multiplex PCR assay. In TCRdb, the immuneACCESS table is reduced to in-frame sequences with V and J assigned. These tables do not hold every clone; where another copy was compared, an unresolved V gene accounts for under half, and the others remain unexplained. This sample comprises about 200,000 clones, 83% of them detected only once. 2.5% of the sample is taken by the ten largest. Sequenced input: peripheral blood. These receptors were obtained from a woman in her thirties or forties with active or convalescent COVID-19.

This chain uses TRBV3-1 (or the pseudogene TRBV3-2) with TRBJ2-7; no firm D call. The germline V and J ends were trimmed by 1 base and 2 bases, with 24 bases remaining between them. The CDR3 consists of 19 residues. Per germline, CDR1 LGHDT and CDR2 YNNKEL (reference sequence). CDR3 nucleotides: TGTGCCAGCAGCCAAGGCCCAAGTTACCATTTGACGGAGACCTACGAGCAGTACTTC. It translates to CASSQGPSYHLTETYEQYF.

The gene calls are TRBV19 and TRBJ1-3, with D possibly matching TRBD1 (6 bases). CDR1 and CDR2 (germline): LNHDA, SQIVND (reference sequence). The CDR3 is 15 amino acids. V gave up 6 bases and J gave up 0 bases, with 12 bases separating them. CDR3 nucleotide sequence: TGTGCCAGTAGGTTACAGGGCTCCTCTGGAAACACCATATATTTT. Amino acids: CASRLQGSSGNTIYF.

CDR3 protein: CASSAGTGNTEAFF. In DNA, the CDR3 is TGTGCCAGCAGCGCCGGGACAGGGAACACTGAAGCTTTCTTT. This chain uses TRBV7-9 with TRBJ1-1; TRBD1 aligns across 8 bases. V gave up 5 bases and J gave up 1 base; unmatched junction bases: 3. Per germline, CDR1 SEHNR and CDR2 FQNEAQ (reference sequence). This CDR3 has 14 amino acids. The full variable domain, its missing parts supplied by reference TRBV7-9 and TRBJ1-1, is DTGVSQNPRHKITKRGQNVTFRCDPISEHNRLYWYRQTLGQGPEFLTYFQNEAQLEKSRLLSDRFSAERPKGSFSTLEIQRTEQGDSAMYLCASSAGTGNTEAFFGQGTRLTVV.

The rearrangement links TRBV5-4 to TRBJ2-2; D perhaps matches TRBD1 (7 bases). Germline CDR1 reads SGHNT; CDR2 reads YYREEE (reference sequence). The CDR3 is made up of 14 amino acids. The V end lost 10 bases, the J end lost 6 bases, and 19 bases lay between the germline ends. CDR3 in amino acids: CASSPRDSPGELFF. Here the CDR3 DNA reads TGTGCCTCCTCACCGCGGGACAGTCCCGGGGAGCTGTTTTTT.

The genes are TRBV6-5 and TRBJ2-7; D possibly corresponds to TRBD2 (5 bases). The V and J ends lost 6 bases and 0 bases respectively, with 12 bases between them. CDR1 and CDR2 from the germline V gene are MNHEY and SVGAGI. CDR3 size: 14 residues. CDR3 sequence (DNA): TGTGCCAGCAGATTTGGACTGAGCTCCTACGAGCAGTACTTC. Amino acids: CASRFGLSSYEQYF.

V and J are TRBV5-1 and TRBJ2-3; 8 nucleotides align to TRBD2. There are 14 residues in the CDR3. Germline V gene lookup returns CDR1 SGHRS and CDR2 YFSETQ. The trim removed 5 bases at V and 11 bases at J, leaving 13 bases unmatched. This CDR3 is CASRIHTSGLGQYF. In DNA, the CDR3 is TGCGCCAGCAGGATTCATACTAGCGGCCTAGGGCAGTATTTT.

The chain uses TRBV7-9 and TRBJ1-2; the D is unclear. Trimming pared 3 bases from V and 8 bases from J, leaving 7 bases between. Germline values: CDR1 SEHNR, CDR2 FQNEAQ (reference sequence). This CDR3 has 11 amino acids. The chain's CDR3 is CASSLRGGYTF. The CDR3 nucleotides read TGTGCCAGCAGCTTGCGAGGGGGCTACACCTTC.

The CDR3 here is CASSEDRGASSEQFF. In DNA form, the CDR3 reads TGTGCCAGCAGTGAGGACAGGGGAGCTAGTTCTGAGCAGTTCTTC. The V call is TRBV6-1, the J call TRBJ2-1; 9 nucleotides line up with TRBD1. Germline V gives CDR1 MNHNS, CDR2 SASEGT. Losses at the gene ends were 3 bases for V and 9 bases for J; bases not matched to a gene: 9. This CDR3 has 15 residues.

The rearrangement joins TRBV7-9 to TRBJ1-2; 9 nucleotides line up with TRBD1. CDR3 length: 15 amino acids. Per the germline V gene, CDR1 is SEHNR and CDR2 is FQNEAQ (reference sequence). J was trimmed by 8 bases and V by 4 bases; bases with no gene match: 11. This chain's CDR3 is CASSYSGQGKDGYTF. In DNA form, the CDR3 reads TGTGCCAGCAGCTACTCGGGACAGGGAAAGGACGGCTACACCTTC.

The chain uses TRBV7-9 and TRBJ2-5, with D uncertain. The CDR3 runs 12 residues. Deletions cut 8 bases from V and 0 bases from J, with 7 bases between. Germline assignment: CDR1 SEHNR and CDR2 FQNEAQ (reference sequence). Written as DNA, the CDR3 is TGTGCCAGCGCAAGCCACCAAGAGACCCAGTACTTC. Encoded protein: CASASHQETQYF.

The gene calls are TRBV2 and TRBJ2-5; 11 bases agree with TRBD2. V shed 5 bases, J shed 0 bases, and the junction held 8 bases outside the gene matches. The germline CDR1 and CDR2 sequences are SNHLY and FYNNEI. This CDR3 contains 17 residues. The CDR3 here is CASSTPLAGGHQETQYF. CDR3 coding DNA: TGTGCCAGCAGTACCCCTCTAGCGGGGGGCCACCAAGAGACCCAGTACTTC. Filled out from reference TRBV2 and TRBJ2-5, the complete variable domain reads EPEVTQTPSHQVTQMGQEVILRCVPISNHLYFYWYRQILGQKVEFLVSFYNNEISEKSEIFDDQFSVERPDGSNFTLKIRSTKLEDSAMYFCASSTPLAGGHQETQYFGPGTRLLVL.

CDR3 loop: CASSQVFGGNEKLFF. DNA for the CDR3: TGTGCCAGCAGCCAAGTTTTTGGGGGGAATGAAAAACTGTTTTTT. The chain uses TRBV14 and TRBJ1-4; TRBD1 is a possible D gene (5 bases). This CDR3 is 15 amino acids long. Trimming took off 1 base at V and 5 bases at J, with 11 bases between the two ends. Per germline, CDR1 SGHDN and CDR2 FVKESK.

The rearrangement links TRBV28 to TRBJ1-6, with TRBD1 identical over 9 bases. Germline lookup yields CDR1 MDHEN and CDR2 SYDVKM. V lost 4 bases to trimming and J lost 6 bases; unmatched junction nucleotides: 1. This CDR3 spans 14 amino acids. The CDR3 DNA is TGTGCCAGCAGTTGGGACAGGGCTAATTCACCCCTCCACTTT. It encodes CASSWDRANSPLHF.

The chain recombines TRBV6-5 with TRBJ2-7; D might be TRBD1 (8 bases). The germline gives CDR1 MNHEY, CDR2 SVGAGI. This CDR3 is 13 amino acids long. V was trimmed by 6 bases and J by 3 bases, leaving 12 bases between them. CDR3 sequence (DNA): TGTGCCAGCAGCACAGGGGGGGGCTACGAGCAGTACTTC. This codes for CASSTGGGYEQYF.

The chain employs TRBV5-4 and TRBJ1-2, with D maybe TRBD1 (5 bases). The V gene's germline CDR1 is SGHNT and CDR2 YYREEE (reference sequence). The CDR3 length is 14 residues. V lost 1 base and J 4 bases, leaving 11 bases between the germline ends. The CDR3 bases are TGTGCCAGCAGCTTGCAGGGATCTTCCTATGGCTACACCTTC. Translation gives CASSLQGSSYGYTF. Filled out from reference TRBV5-4 and TRBJ1-2, the complete variable domain reads ETGVTQSPTHLIKTRGQQVTLRCSSQSGHNTVSWYQQALGQGPQFIFQYYREEENGRGNFPPRFSGLQFPNYSSELNVNALELDDSALYLCASSLQGSSYGYTFGSGTRLTVV.

The chain uses TRBV25-1 and TRBJ1-1; D is perhaps TRBD1 (5 bases). Germline CDR1 is MGHDK and CDR2 is SYGVNS. Trimming stripped 1 base from V and 8 bases from J, with 11 bases between. The CDR3 length is 13 residues. This CDR3 reads CASSESGLGEAFF. CDR3 in DNA: TGTGCCAGCAGTGAATCAGGGCTTGGCGAAGCTTTCTTT. Drawing the rest from reference TRBV25-1 and TRBJ1-1, the complete variable domain is EADIYQTPRYLVIGTGKKITLECSQTMGHDKMYWYQQDPGMELHLIHYSYGVNSTEKGDLSSESTVSRIRTEHFPLTLESARPSHTSQYLCASSESGLGEAFFGQGTRLTVV.

This chain connects TRBV6-2 or TRBV6-3 to TRBJ1-5, with unresolved D. Germline loops: CDR1 MNHEY, CDR2 SVGEGT. The CDR3 is 16 amino acids. V dropped 6 bases and J dropped 4 bases, with 19 bases sitting between them. CDR3 bases: TGTGCCAGCAGCATACGGTCGGAGGTGGAGAATCAGCCCCAGCATTTT. This gives the protein CASSIRSEVENQPQHF.

The J gene is TRBJ1-2, the V gene TRBV6-2 or TRBV6-3; TRBD1 might be the D (5 bases). V was trimmed by 2 bases and J by 8 bases, leaving 12 bases between them. Germline values: CDR1 MNHEY, CDR2 SVGEGT. The CDR3 is 13 residues long. The CDR3 loop is CASSYGGLGGYTF. CDR3 DNA sequence: TGTGCCAGCAGTTACGGGGGACTGGGAGGCTACACCTTC.

This chain links TRBV5-1 with TRBJ2-3; TRBD1 agrees at 7 bases. CDR3 length: 15 amino acids. In germline, CDR1 is SGHRS, CDR2 YFSETQ. Trimming took 2 bases from V and 6 from J; bases not matched to a gene: 9. The CDR3 loop is CASSLPRQGMDTQYF. Written as DNA, the CDR3 is TGCGCCAGCAGCTTACCCCGACAGGGAATGGATACGCAGTATTTT.

This chain connects TRBV5-1 to TRBJ2-7; D is possibly TRBD1 (6 bases). Germline V CDR1 and CDR2: SGHRS, YFSETQ. The CDR3 consists of 13 residues. Trimming pared 0 bases from V and 10 bases from J, leaving 14 bases between. Here the CDR3 DNA reads TGCGCCAGCAGCTTGGGACAGGCCGATTTTCAGTACTTC. It is translated as CASSLGQADFQYF.

The chain couples TRBV9 to TRBJ1-4; 7 nucleotides match TRBD1. CDR1 is SGDLS and CDR2 is YYNGEE in the germline V gene. There are 13 residues in the CDR3. With V trimmed by 4 bases and J by 7 bases, 4 bases remained unmatched. The CDR3 loop is CASSPGTVEKLFF. Written as DNA, the CDR3 is TGTGCCAGCAGCCCGGGGACAGTTGAAAAACTGTTTTTT. The full variable domain, in which reference TRBV9 and TRBJ1-4 provide the parts outside the CDR3, is DSGVTQTPKHLITATGQRVTLRCSPRSGDLSVYWYQQSLDQGLQFLIQYYNGEERAKGNILERFSAQQFPDLHSELNLSSLELGDSALYFCASSPGTVEKLFFGSGTQLSVL.

The gene calls are TRBV18 and TRBJ2-3, with D maybe TRBD2 (5 bases). The CDR3 has 16 amino acids. Germline CDR1 KGHSH, CDR2 LQKENI. The ends were cut back, 2 bases at V and 4 bases at J, with 16 bases in the middle. The CDR3 coding sequence is TGTGCCAGCTCACCAAGTGCGGGTGCAGGATCAGATACGCAGTATTTT. Encoded protein: CASSPSAGAGSDTQYF.

The sample holds a few counts of this clone. V usage is TRBV29-1 and J usage is TRBJ1-3; D not certain. The length of the CDR3 is 13 residues. V was shortened by 7 bases and J by 3 bases, with 13 bases between the two germline ends. Germline CDR1 SQVTM, CDR2 ANQGSEA. In DNA form, the CDR3 reads TGCAGCGCTGGCGGTTCTAATGGAAACACCATATATTTT. Its translation is CSAGGSNGNTIYF.

This clone was observed once. The CDR3 sequence: CATSDPGGGDTGELFF. For the CDR3, the DNA is TGTGCCACCAGTGATCCCGGCGGGGGTGACACCGGGGAGCTGTTTTTT. The V gene is TRBV24-1, the J gene TRBJ2-2; 7 nucleotides match TRBD2. V shed 3 bases, J shed 3 bases, and the junction held 6 bases outside the gene matches. The germline V gene has CDR1 KGHDR and CDR2 SFDVKD. This CDR3 is 16 amino acids long.

This clone turned up a few times. The chain uses TRBV2 and TRBJ1-6; TRBD1 matches 7 bases. Germline lookup yields CDR1 SNHLY and CDR2 FYNNEI. With V trimmed by 5 bases and J by 6 bases, 4 bases remained unmatched. The CDR3 has 14 amino acids. The DNA for the CDR3 is TGTGCCAGCAGTTGGGACAGTATTAATTCACCCCTCCACTTT. Protein sequence: CASSWDSINSPLHF.

The genes are TRBV18 and TRBJ1-2; 7 nucleotides align to TRBD1. The CDR3 has 14 residues. Germline values: CDR1 KGHSH, CDR2 LQKENI. V lost 1 base, J lost 5 bases, and 4 bases stayed unmatched. The CDR3 coding sequence is TGTGCCAGCTCACCACAGGGGGCCAATTATGGCTACACCTTC. Its translation: CASSPQGANYGYTF.

The chain is built from TRBV27 and TRBJ1-4; D unresolved. The CDR3 totals 16 residues. From germline, CDR1 is MNHEY and CDR2 SMNVEV (reference sequence). V shed 8 bases and J shed 10 bases, with 26 bases lying between them. CDR3 loop: CASGLSEGPTGRKLFF. The DNA for the CDR3 is TGTGCCAGCGGCCTCAGTGAGGGCCCCACCGGCCGAAAACTGTTTTTT.

This clone has only a few counts. CDR3 DNA: TGTGCCAGCAGTTGGGCCCCGACAGGGGGATACACTGAAGCTTTCTTT. As protein: CASSWAPTGGYTEAFF. The genes are TRBV28 and TRBJ1-1, with TRBD1 matching over 9 bases. The germline gives CDR1 MDHEN, CDR2 SYDVKM. The CDR3 sequence is 16 residues long. V shed 4 bases and J 3 bases; nucleotides not matched to a gene: 9.

The gene calls are TRBV25-1 and TRBJ1-2; 10 nucleotides agree with TRBD1. The CDR3 length is 13 residues. After removal of 8 bases from V and 6 bases from J, the junction contained 6 bases not matched to a gene. The germline V gene encodes CDR1 MGHDK and CDR2 SYGVNS. The CDR3 spells CASRRQGADGYTF. Here the CDR3 DNA reads TGTGCCAGCCGAAGACAGGGGGCTGATGGCTACACCTTC.

The chain links TRBV29-1 to TRBJ2-7, with 7 bases lining up with TRBD2. Germline lookup yields CDR1 SQVTM and CDR2 ANQGSEA. The ends lost 7 bases at V and 4 bases at J; junction bases unmatched: 10. This CDR3 is 13 amino acids long. CDR3 in DNA: TGCAGCGCCGAATGGAGGGAGGGTTACGAGCAGTACTTC. Translation: CSAEWREGYEQYF.

This sequence joins TRBV5-6 and TRBJ2-1; maybe TRBD2 (7 bases). V lost 2 bases and J lost 7, with 10 bases in between. In germline, CDR1 is SGHDT, CDR2 YYEEEE. This CDR3 contains 13 residues. CDR3 residues: CASSFGGQNEQFF. DNA for the CDR3: TGTGCCAGCAGCTTCGGGGGGCAAAATGAGCAGTTCTTC.